This T cell receptor (beta chain) is from a study of CD8 T cells in Susac syndrome (dated by TCRdb to between 2018 and 2021). Regarding the research as a whole: Whether CD8+ T cell activation and differentiation in Susac syndrome was antigen driven was tested using repertoire sequencing. Clonality of the CD8+ T cell repertoire was compared between eleven to twelve healthy donors, 14 Susac syndrome patients and some 15 multiple sclerosis patients.

Here is what the overall study found, with its caveats: The number of individuals in the TCR sequencing and HLA analysis was recognized as being relatively small.

A note on this clonotype: Its binding antigen is unknown. No clone much larger than this one lies a single base away; base qualities are absent.

RNA was extracted using the RNeasy kit, and about 0.45 to 1 microgram was reverse transcribed with random hexamers. The immunoSEQ multiplex PCR assay, covering 54 Vbeta and 13 Jbeta segments, was used to amplify TCR beta CDR3 regions. Bias from PCR amplification was corrected by using a synthetic template baseline for primer optimization and for computational correction. The study's own analysis went as follows. Reads were assigned to V, D and J genes according to IMGT and analyzed in immunoSEQ Analyzer, with only productive sequences retained. Clonality was computed as one minus Shannon entropy normalized by log2 of the number of productive unique sequences. For each patient and control, public and private clones were evaluated within the 100 most prevalent clones. Clones were defined as Susac-specific if absent from the healthy and MS cohorts, from under 1,200 published viral clones and from other ImmuneACCESS disease sequences. In-frame beta chains were kept once TCRdb had trimmed the public reads at Q25 with fastp and called clones with MiXCR. Rows are combined by CDR3 protein, so each entry shows the most common genes and DNA. The V and J calls, along with clone size, are taken from TCRdb and not from the paper's own processing. The sample contains 170,000 or so distinct CDR3 sequences, about 95% of them found a single time. The biggest ten clones account for 0.16% of the sample.

From a lookup of the germline V gene, CDR1 and CDR2 are SGHRS and YFSETQ. Germline trimming amounts to 8 bases on V and 4 bases on J, with 12 as the count of junction bases outside the gene matches. The CDR3 covers 15 residues, taking in both the cysteine and the phenylalanine. Only the CDR3 part of the read is kept: 45 bases, read in frame from the first base. Peripheral blood CD8+ and CD4+ T cells from healthy donors, Susac syndrome patients and multiple sclerosis patients were profiled by high-throughput TCR beta sequencing. Treatment-naive patients with stable or active relapsing-remitting disease fulfilling revised McDonald criteria were used as multiple sclerosis controls. CD8+ TEMRA cells were enriched by FACS, while bulk CD8+ and CD4+ T cells were purified by magnetic negative isolation. Blood was drawn into EDTA tubes, processed within 24 hours, and PBMCs were isolated by density gradient centrifugation. PBMCs intended for TCR sequencing were cryopreserved in liquid nitrogen and were subsequently thawed in a 37 degrees C water bath. A purity of at least 90% was achieved for sorted or isolated CD4+, CD8+ and CD8+ TEMRA cells.

Sequenced: CD8+ T cells from PBMCs. Recombination linked TRBV5-1 to TRBJ2-1; TRBD2 matches 7 bases in the middle. The sequence derives from a human donor with multiple sclerosis. The nucleotide sequence reads as follows: TGCGCCAGGGAGGAGCGGGGCACCAATTACAATGAGCAGTTCTTC. The encoded protein is CAREERGTNYNEQFF.